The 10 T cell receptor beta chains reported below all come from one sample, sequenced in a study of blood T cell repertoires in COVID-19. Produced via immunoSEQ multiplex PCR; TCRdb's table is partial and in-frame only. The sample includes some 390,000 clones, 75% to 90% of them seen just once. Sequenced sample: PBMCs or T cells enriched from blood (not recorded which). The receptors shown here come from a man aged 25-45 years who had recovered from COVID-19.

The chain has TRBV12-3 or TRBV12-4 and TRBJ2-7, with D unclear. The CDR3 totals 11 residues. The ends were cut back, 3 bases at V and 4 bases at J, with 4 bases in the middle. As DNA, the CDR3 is TGTGCCAGCAGTTTCCGTTACGAGCAGTACTTC. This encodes CASSFRYEQYF.

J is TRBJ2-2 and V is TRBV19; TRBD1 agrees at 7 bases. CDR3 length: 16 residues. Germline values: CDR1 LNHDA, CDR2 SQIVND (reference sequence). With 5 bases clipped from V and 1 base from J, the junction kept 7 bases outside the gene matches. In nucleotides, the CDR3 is TGTGCCAGTAGTCCTACAGGGGAAGGGAACACCGGGGAGCTGTTTTTT. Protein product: CASSPTGEGNTGELFF.

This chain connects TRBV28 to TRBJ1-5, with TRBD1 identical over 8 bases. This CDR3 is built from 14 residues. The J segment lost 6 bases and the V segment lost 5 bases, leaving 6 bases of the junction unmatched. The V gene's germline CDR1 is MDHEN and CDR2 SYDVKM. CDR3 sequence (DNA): TGTGCCAGCAGTCTAGGACAGGGACGTCAGCCCCAGCATTTT. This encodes CASSLGQGRQPQHF.

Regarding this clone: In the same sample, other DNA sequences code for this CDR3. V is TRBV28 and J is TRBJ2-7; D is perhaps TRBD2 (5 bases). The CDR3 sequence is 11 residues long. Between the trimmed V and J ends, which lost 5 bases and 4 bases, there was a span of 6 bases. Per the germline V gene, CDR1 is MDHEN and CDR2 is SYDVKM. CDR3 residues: CASSPGYEQYF. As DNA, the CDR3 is TGTGCCAGCAGTCCGGGATACGAGCAGTACTTC.

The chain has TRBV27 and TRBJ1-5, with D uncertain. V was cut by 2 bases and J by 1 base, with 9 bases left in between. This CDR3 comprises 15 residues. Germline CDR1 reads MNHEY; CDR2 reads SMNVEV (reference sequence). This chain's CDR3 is CASSLAGLSNQPQHF. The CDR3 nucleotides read TGTGCCAGCAGTTTAGCGGGCTTAAGCAATCAGCCCCAGCATTTT.

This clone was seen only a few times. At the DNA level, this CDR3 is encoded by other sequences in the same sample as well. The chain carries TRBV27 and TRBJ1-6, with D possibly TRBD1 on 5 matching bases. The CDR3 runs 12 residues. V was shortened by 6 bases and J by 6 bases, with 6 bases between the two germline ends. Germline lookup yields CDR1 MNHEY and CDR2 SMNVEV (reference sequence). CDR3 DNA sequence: TGTGCCAGCAGGACAGCTAATTCACCCCTCCACTTT. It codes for CASRTANSPLHF.

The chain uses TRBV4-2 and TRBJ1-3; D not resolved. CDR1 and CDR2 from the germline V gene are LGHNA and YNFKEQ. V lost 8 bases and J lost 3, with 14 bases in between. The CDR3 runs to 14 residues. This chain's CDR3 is CASSPAGGGNTIYF. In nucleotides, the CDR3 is TGTGCCAGCTCCCCGGCCGGAGGTGGAAACACCATATATTTT.

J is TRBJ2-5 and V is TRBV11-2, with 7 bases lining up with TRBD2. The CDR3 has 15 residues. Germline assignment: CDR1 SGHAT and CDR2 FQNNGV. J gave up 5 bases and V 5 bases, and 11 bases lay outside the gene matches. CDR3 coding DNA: TGTGCCAGCAGCCCATGGGGGAGGGATGTGGAGACCCAGTACTTC. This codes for CASSPWGRDVETQYF.

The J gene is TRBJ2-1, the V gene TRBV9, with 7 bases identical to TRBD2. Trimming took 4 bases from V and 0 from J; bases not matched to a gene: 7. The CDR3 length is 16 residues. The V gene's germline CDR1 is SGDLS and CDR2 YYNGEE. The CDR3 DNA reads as TGTGCCAGCAGCTCATCTAGCGGAAGCTCCTACAATGAGCAGTTCTTC. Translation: CASSSSSGSSYNEQFF.

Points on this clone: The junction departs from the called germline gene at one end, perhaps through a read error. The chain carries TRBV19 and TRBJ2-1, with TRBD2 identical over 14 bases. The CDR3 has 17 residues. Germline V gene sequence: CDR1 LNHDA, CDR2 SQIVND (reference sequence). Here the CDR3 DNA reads TGTGCCAGTAACGAGCGGACTAGCGGGAGGTCCTACACTGAGCAGTTCTTC. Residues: CASNERTSGRSYTEQFF. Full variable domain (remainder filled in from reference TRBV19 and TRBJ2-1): DGGITQSPKYLFRKEGQNVTLSCEQNLNHDAMYWYRQDPGQGLRLIYYSQIVNDFQKGDIAEGYSVSREKKESFPLTVTSAQKNPTAFYLCASNERTSGRSYTEQFFGPGTRLTVL.